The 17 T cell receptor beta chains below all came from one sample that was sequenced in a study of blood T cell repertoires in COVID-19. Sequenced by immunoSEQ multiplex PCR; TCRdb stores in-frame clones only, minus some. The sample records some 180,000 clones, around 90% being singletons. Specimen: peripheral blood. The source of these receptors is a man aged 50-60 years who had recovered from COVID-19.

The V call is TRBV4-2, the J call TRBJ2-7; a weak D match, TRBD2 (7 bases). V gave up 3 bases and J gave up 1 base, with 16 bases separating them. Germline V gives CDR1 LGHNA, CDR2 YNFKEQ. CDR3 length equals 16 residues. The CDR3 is CASSQDTGGASYEQYF. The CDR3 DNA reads TGTGCCAGCAGCCAGGACACGGGGGGCGCATCCTACGAGCAGTACTTC.

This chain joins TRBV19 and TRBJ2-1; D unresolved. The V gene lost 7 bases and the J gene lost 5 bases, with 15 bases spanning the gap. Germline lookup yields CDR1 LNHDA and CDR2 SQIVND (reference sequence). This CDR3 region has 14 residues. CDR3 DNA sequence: TGTGCCAGTACTCAATCGCGAGGAAACAATGAGCAGTTCTTC. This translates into CASTQSRGNNEQFF.

CDR3: CASESGVVQTGELFF. The CDR3 DNA is TGTGCCAGTGAGAGCGGGGTAGTCCAAACCGGGGAGCTGTTTTTT. The chain recombines TRBV19 with TRBJ2-2; TRBD2 agrees at 7 bases. Losses at the gene ends were 8 bases for V and 5 bases for J; bases not matched to a gene: 11. The germline gives CDR1 LNHDA, CDR2 SQIVND (reference sequence). The CDR3 spans 15 residues.

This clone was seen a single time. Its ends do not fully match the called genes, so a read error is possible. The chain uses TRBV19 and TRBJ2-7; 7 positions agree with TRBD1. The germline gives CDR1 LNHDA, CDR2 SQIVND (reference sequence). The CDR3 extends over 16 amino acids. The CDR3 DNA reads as TGTGCCAATAGTCCGCCCGGGACAGCGATGATCTACGAGCAGTACTTC. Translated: CANSPPGTAMIYEQYF. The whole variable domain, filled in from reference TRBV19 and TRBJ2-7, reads DGGITQSPKYLFRKEGQNVTLSCEQNLNHDAMYWYRQDPGQGLRLIYYSQIVNDFQKGDIAEGYSVSREKKESFPLTVTSAQKNPTAFYLCANSPPGTAMIYEQYFGPGTRLTVT.

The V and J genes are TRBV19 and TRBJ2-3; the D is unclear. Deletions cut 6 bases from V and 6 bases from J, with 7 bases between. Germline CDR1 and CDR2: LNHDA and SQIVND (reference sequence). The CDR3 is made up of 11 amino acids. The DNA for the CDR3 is TGTGCCAGTAGCCAGAGGGATACGCAGTATTTT. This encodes CASSQRDTQYF. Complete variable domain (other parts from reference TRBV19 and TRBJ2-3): DGGITQSPKYLFRKEGQNVTLSCEQNLNHDAMYWYRQDPGQGLRLIYYSQIVNDFQKGDIAEGYSVSREKKESFPLTVTSAQKNPTAFYLCASSQRDTQYFGPGTRLTVL.

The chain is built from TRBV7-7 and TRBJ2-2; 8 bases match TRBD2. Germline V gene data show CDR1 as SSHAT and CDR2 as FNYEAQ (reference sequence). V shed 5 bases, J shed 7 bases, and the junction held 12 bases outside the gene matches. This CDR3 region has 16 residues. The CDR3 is CASSPRGAGVGGELFF. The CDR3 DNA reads TGTGCCAGCAGCCCCCGGGGAGCGGGAGTGGGCGGGGAGCTGTTTTTT.

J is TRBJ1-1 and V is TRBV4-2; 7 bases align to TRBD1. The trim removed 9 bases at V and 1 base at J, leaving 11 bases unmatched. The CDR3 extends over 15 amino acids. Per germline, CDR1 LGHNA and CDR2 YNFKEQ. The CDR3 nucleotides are TGTGCCAGTAGAAAAGCAGGGACAGCGAACACTGAAGCTTTCTTT. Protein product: CASRKAGTANTEAFF.

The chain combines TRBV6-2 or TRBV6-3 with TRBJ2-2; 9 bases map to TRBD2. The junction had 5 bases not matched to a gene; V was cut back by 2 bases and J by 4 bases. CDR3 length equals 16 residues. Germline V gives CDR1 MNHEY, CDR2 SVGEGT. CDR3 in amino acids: CASSYAGGRSTGELFF. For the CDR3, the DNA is TGTGCCAGCAGTTACGCGGGGGGGCGAAGCACCGGGGAGCTGTTTTTT.

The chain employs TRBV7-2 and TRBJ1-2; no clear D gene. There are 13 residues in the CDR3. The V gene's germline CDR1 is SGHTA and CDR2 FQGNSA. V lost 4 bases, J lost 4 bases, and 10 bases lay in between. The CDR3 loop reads CASSSADSYGYTF. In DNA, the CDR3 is TGTGCCAGCAGCTCTGCGGATTCCTATGGCTACACCTTC. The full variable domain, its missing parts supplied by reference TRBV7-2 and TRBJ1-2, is GAGVSQSPSNKVTEKGKDVELRCDPISGHTALYWYRQSLGQGLEFLIYFQGNSAPDKSGLPSDRFSAERTGGSVSTLTIQRTQQEDSAVYLCASSSADSYGYTFGSGTRLTVV.

The CDR3 is CASSLEEEGYGYTF. The CDR3 nucleotides are TGTGCCAGCAGCTTGGAAGAGGAGGGCTATGGCTACACCTTC. The chain couples TRBV5-4 to TRBJ1-2; the D is unclear. The CDR3 has 14 residues. V was trimmed by 0 bases and J by 4 bases, leaving 10 bases between them. The V gene's germline CDR1 is SGHNT and CDR2 YYREEE (reference sequence).

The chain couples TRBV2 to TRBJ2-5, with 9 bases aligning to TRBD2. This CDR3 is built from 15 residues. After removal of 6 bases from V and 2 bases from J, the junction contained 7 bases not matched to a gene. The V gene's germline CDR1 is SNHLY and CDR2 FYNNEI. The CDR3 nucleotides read TGTGCCAGCAGGAGGGGACTAGCCCAACAAGAGACCCAGTACTTC. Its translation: CASRRGLAQQETQYF.

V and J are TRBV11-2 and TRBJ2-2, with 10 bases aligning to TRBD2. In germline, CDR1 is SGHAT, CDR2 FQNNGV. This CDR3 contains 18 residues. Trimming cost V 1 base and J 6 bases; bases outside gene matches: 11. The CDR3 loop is CASSLGLRAGGYAGELFF. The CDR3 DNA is TGTGCCAGCAGCTTAGGGTTGCGAGCGGGGGGGTACGCCGGGGAGCTGTTTTTT.

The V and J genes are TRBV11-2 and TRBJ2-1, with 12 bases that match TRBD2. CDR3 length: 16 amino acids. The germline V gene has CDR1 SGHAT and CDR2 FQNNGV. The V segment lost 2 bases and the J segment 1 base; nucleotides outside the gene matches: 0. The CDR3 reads CASSLTSGGSYNEQFF. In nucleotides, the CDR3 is TGTGCCAGCAGCTTAACTAGCGGGGGGTCCTACAATGAGCAGTTCTTC.

The CDR3 DNA follows: TGTGCCAGCTCACCACCGCAGGGGGGAGAGACCCAGTACTTC. Protein sequence: CASSPPQGGETQYF. The rearrangement uses TRBV18 and TRBJ2-5; a possible D gene is TRBD1 (7 bases). Trimming shortened V by 0 bases and J by 4 bases, and 9 bases separated the two germline ends. The V gene's germline CDR1 is KGHSH and CDR2 LQKENI. This CDR3 comprises 14 residues.

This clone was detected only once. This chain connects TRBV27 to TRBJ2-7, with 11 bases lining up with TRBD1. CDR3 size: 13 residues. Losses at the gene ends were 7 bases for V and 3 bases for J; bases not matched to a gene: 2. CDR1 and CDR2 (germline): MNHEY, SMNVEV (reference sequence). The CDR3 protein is CASKGTGGYEQYF. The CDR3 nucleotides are TGTGCCAGCAAGGGGACAGGGGGCTACGAGCAGTACTTC.

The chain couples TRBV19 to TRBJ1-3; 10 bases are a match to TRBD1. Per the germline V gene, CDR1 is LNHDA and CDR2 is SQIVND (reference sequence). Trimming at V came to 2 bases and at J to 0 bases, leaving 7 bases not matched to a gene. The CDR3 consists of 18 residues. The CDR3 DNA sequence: TGTGCCAGTAGTATATTTGGGACAGGGGCGAACTCTGGAAACACCATATATTTT. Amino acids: CASSIFGTGANSGNTIYF.

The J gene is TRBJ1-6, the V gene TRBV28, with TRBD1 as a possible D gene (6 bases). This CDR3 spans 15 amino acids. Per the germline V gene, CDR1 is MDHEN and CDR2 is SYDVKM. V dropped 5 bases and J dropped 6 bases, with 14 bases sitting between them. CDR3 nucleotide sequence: TGTGCCAGCAGTAACCAGGGGAGCGGTAATTCACCCCTCCACTTT. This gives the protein CASSNQGSGNSPLHF.